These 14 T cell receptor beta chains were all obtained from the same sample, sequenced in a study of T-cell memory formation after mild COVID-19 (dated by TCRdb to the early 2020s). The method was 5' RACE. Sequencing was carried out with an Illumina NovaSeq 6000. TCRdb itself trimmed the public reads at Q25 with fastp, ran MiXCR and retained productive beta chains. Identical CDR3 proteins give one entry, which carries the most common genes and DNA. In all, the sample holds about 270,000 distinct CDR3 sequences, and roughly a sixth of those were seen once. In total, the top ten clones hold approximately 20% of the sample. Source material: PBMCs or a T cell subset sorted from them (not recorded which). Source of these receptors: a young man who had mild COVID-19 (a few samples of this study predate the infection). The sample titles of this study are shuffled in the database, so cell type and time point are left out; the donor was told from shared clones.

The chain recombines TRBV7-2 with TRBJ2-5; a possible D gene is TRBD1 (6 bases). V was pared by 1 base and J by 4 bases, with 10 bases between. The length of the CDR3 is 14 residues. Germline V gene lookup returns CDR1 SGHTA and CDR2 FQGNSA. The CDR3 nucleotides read TGTGCCAGCAGCTTAGGGGAACAGGGAGAGACCCAGTACTTC. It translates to CASSLGEQGETQYF.

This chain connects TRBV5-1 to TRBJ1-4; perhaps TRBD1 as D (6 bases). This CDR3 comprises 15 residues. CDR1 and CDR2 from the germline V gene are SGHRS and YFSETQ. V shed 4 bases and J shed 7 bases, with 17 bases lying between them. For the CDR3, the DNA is TGCGCCAGCAGCGAGGGGGGGGATGGAGGTGAAAAACTGTTTTTT. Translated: CASSEGGDGGEKLFF. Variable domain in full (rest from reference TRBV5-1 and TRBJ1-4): KAGVTQTPRYLIKTRGQQVTLSCSPISGHRSVSWYQQTPGQGLQFLFEYFSETQRNKGNFPGRFSGRQFSNSRSEMNVSTLELGDSALYLCASSEGGDGGEKLFFGSGTQLSVL.

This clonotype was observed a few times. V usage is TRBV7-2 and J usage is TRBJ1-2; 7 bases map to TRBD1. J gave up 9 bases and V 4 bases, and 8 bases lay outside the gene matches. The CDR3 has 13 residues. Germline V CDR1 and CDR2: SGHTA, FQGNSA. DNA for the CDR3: TGTGCCAGCAGCTCCCAGGGGGGTGGTAGCTACACCTTC. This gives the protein CASSSQGGGSYTF.

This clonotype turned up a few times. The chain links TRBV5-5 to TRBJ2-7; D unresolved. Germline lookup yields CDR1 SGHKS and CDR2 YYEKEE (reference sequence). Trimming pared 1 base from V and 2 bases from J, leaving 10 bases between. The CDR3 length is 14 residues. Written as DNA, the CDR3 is TGTGCCAGCAGCTTGTCGGGCAGTCCCTACGAGCAGTACTTC. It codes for CASSLSGSPYEQYF. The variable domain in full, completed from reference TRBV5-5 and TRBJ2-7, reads DAGVTQSPTHLIKTRGQQVTLRCSPISGHKSVSWYQQVLGQGPQFIFQYYEKEERGRGNFPDRFSARQFPNYSSELNVNALLLGDSALYLCASSLSGSPYEQYFGPGTRLTVT.

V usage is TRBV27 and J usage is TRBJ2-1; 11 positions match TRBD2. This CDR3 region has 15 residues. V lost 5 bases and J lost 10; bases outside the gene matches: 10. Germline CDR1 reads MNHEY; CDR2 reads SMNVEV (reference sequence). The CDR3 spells CASSISGGAIGEQFF. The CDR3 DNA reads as TGTGCCAGCAGTATTAGCGGGGGGGCAATAGGGGAGCAGTTCTTC.

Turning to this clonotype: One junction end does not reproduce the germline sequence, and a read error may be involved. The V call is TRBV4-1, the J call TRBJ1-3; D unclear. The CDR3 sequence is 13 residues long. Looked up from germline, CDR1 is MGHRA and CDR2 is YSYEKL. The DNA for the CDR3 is TGCGCCAGCAGCCAAGGTTACGGAAACACCGTATATTTT. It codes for CASSQGYGNTVYF.

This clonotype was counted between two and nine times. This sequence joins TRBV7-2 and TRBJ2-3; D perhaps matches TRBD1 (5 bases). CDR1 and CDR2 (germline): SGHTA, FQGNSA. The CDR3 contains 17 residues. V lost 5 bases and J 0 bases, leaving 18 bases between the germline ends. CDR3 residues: CASSPDTPDTSTDTQYF. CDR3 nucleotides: TGTGCCAGCAGCCCTGACACGCCGGACACTAGCACAGATACGCAGTATTTT.

For the CDR3, the DNA is TGCAGCGTAAACTTGGGGAATGAGCAGTTCTTC. Translation: CSVNLGNEQFF. The chain recombines TRBV29-1 with TRBJ2-1; D is ambiguous. The CDR3 runs to 11 residues. Germline V lookup: CDR1 SQVTM, CDR2 ANQGSEA. V lost 6 bases, J lost 7 bases, and 10 bases lay in between.

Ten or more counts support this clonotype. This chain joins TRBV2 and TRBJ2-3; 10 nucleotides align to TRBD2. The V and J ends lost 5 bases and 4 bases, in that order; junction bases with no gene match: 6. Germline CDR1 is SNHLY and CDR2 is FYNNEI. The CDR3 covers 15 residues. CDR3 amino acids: CASSQKRGGPDTQYF. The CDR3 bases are TGTGCCAGCAGTCAAAAGCGGGGGGGCCCAGATACGCAGTATTTT.

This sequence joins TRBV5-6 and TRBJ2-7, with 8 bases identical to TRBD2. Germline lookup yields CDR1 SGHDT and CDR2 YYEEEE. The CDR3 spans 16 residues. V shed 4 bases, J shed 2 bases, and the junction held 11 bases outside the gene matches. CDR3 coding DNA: TGTGCCAGCAGCATCCTAGGCGCGGGGGGCCCCTACGAGCAGTACTTC. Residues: CASSILGAGGPYEQYF.

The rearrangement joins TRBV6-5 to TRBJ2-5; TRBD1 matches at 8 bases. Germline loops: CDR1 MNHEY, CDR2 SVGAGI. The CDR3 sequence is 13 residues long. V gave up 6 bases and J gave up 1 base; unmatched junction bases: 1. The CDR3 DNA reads TGTGCCAGCAGGGGACAGGCCCAAGAGACCCAGTACTTC. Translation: CASRGQAQETQYF.

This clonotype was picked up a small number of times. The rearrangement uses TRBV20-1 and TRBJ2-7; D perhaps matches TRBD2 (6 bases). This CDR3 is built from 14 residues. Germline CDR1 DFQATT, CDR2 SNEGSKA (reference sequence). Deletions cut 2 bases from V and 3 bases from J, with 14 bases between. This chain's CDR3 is CSARPDGTDYEQYF. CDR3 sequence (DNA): TGCAGTGCTAGACCCGACGGGACTGACTACGAGCAGTACTTC.

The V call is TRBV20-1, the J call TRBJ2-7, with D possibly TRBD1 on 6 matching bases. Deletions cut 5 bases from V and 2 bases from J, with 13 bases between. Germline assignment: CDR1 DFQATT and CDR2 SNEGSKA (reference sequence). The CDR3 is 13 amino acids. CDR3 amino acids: CSAPVGAAYEQYF. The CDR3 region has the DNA TGCAGTGCTCCGGTGGGGGCAGCCTACGAGCAGTACTTC.

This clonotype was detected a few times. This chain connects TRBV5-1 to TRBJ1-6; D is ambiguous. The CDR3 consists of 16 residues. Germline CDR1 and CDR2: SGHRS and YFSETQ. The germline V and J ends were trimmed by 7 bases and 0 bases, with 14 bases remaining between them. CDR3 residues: CASRWQESSYNSPLHF. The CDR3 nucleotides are TGCGCCAGCCGTTGGCAGGAGAGCTCCTATAATTCACCCCTCCACTTT.